A selection of T cell receptor beta chains follows, all from one sample in a study of post-analysis software for immune sequencing data. A single record per CDR3 protein comes from TCRdb applying MiXCR to the PCR reads. This table has hundreds of thousands of distinct CDR3 sequences, over 45% appearing once. Sequenced sample: blood. These receptors came from a girl aged 2-10 years with multiple sclerosis. CDR3s include the opening cysteine and the closing phenylalanine or tryptophan. Clone size is not always given. Where it is, it says once, few, many or a class for expanded clones.

J gene: TRBJ2-5
V gene: TRBV12-3/TRBV12-4
clone size: -
CDR3 length: 13
CDR3 protein: CASRARPQETQYF

J gene: TRBJ1-6
V gene: TRBV10-3
clone size: -
CDR3 length: 15
CDR3 protein: CAISEVQGIGSPLHF

J gene: TRBJ2-7
V gene: TRBV30
clone size: -
CDR3 length: 13
CDR3 protein: CAWSRAAEGEQYF

J gene: TRBJ1-4
V gene: TRBV6-1
clone size: -
CDR3 length: 14
CDR3 protein: CASNRHATNEKLFF

J gene: TRBJ2-7
V gene: TRBV11-2
clone size: -
CDR3 length: 15
CDR3 protein: CASSSPTENLYEQYF

J gene: TRBJ1-2
V gene: TRBV29-1
clone size: -
CDR3 length: 15
CDR3 protein: CSVARSGTVAVGYTF

J gene: -
V gene: TRBV5-1
clone size: -
CDR3 length: 12
CDR3 protein: CASSAGTGEQYF

J gene: TRBJ2-3
V gene: TRBV10-3
clone size: -
CDR3 length: 15
CDR3 protein: CAISESSGSTDTQYF

J gene: TRBJ1-2
V gene: TRBV2
clone size: few
CDR3 length: 13
CDR3 protein: CASSANLRDGYTF

J gene: TRBJ2-3
V gene: TRBV11-2
clone size: -
CDR3 length: 14
CDR3 protein: CASSRRHFTDTQYF

J gene: TRBJ2-1
V gene: TRBV9
clone size: few
CDR3 length: 15
CDR3 protein: CASSVALRGYNEQFF

J gene: TRBJ2-3
V gene: TRBV20-1
clone size: -
CDR3 length: 16
CDR3 protein: CSATPSGRGSTDTQYF

J gene: TRBJ1-1
V gene: TRBV6-1
clone size: -
CDR3 length: 15
CDR3 protein: CASSEDEGPGTEAFF

J gene: TRBJ2-7
V gene: TRBV7-8
clone size: -
CDR3 length: 16
CDR3 protein: CASSSRTSGTTYEQYF

J gene: TRBJ1-2
V gene: TRBV20-1
clone size: -
CDR3 length: 9
CDR3 protein: CSARGGYTF

J gene: TRBJ2-7
V gene: TRBV6-5
clone size: few
CDR3 length: 15
CDR3 protein: CASSYSLAGGEGQYF

J gene: TRBJ2-7
V gene: TRBV28
clone size: -
CDR3 length: 16
CDR3 protein: CASSSLGGRSSYEQYF

J gene: TRBJ2-1
V gene: TRBV7-2
clone size: -
CDR3 length: 13
CDR3 protein: CASQGGSYNEQFF

J gene: TRBJ2-1
V gene: TRBV4-3
clone size: -
CDR3 length: 18
CDR3 protein: CASSQFGAPSEGRNEQFF

J gene: TRBJ1-2
V gene: TRBV7-2
clone size: -
CDR3 length: 13
CDR3 protein: CASSRVQGSGYTF

J gene: TRBJ2-7
V gene: TRBV7-9
clone size: once
CDR3 length: 13
CDR3 protein: CASSPRRVYEQYF

J gene: TRBJ2-5
V gene: TRBV15
clone size: once
CDR3 length: 15
CDR3 protein: CATSRRRRGEETQYF

J gene: TRBJ2-3
V gene: TRBV20-1
clone size: few
CDR3 length: 15
CDR3 protein: CSAEGREGGADTQYF

J gene: TRBJ1-2
V gene: TRBV29-1
clone size: -
CDR3 length: 13
CDR3 protein: CSVTDRERGGYTF

J gene: TRBJ2-7
V gene: TRBV30
clone size: -
CDR3 length: 14
CDR3 protein: CAWTLGALSYEQYF

J gene: TRBJ2-5
V gene: TRBV29-1
clone size: -
CDR3 length: 15
CDR3 protein: CSVDADRVRFETQYF

J gene: TRBJ1-1
V gene: TRBV24-1
clone size: -
CDR3 length: 12
CDR3 protein: CATGGSNTEAFF

J gene: TRBJ2-1
V gene: TRBV10-1
clone size: -
CDR3 length: 13
CDR3 protein: CASSRAGGNEQFF

J gene: TRBJ2-7
V gene: TRBV4-3
clone size: -
CDR3 length: 15
CDR3 protein: CASSQEWAGPYEQYF

J gene: TRBJ2-4
V gene: TRBV7-2
clone size: many
CDR3 length: 14
CDR3 protein: CASSLGELPHIQYF

J gene: TRBJ2-3
V gene: TRBV7-9
clone size: -
CDR3 length: 16
CDR3 protein: CASSFARGLSTDTQYF

J gene: TRBJ1-5
V gene: TRBV27
clone size: few
CDR3 length: 12
CDR3 protein: CASSLIGEPQHF

J gene: TRBJ1-3
V gene: TRBV6-5
clone size: -
CDR3 length: 17
CDR3 protein: CASSYSSVTFSGNTIYF

J gene: TRBJ2-7
V gene: TRBV7-6
clone size: few
CDR3 length: 15
CDR3 protein: CANPTGTLKSYEQYF

J gene: TRBJ2-1
V gene: TRBV6-1
clone size: few
CDR3 length: 17
CDR3 protein: CASSDEVGAGGIDEQFF

J gene: TRBJ2-1
V gene: TRBV6-5
clone size: -
CDR3 length: 13
CDR3 protein: CASSELAGDEQFF

J gene: TRBJ2-7
V gene: TRBV25-1
clone size: -
CDR3 length: 12
CDR3 protein: CASSEFAYEQYF

J gene: TRBJ2-7
V gene: TRBV11-2
clone size: -
CDR3 length: 15
CDR3 protein: CASSLVPGWGYEQYF

J gene: TRBJ2-1
V gene: TRBV2
clone size: -
CDR3 length: 15
CDR3 protein: CASSDGSGRANEQFF

J gene: TRBJ1-2
V gene: TRBV10-3
clone size: -
CDR3 length: 14
CDR3 protein: CAISESGQFYGYTF

J gene: TRBJ1-1
V gene: TRBV14
clone size: -
CDR3 length: 17
CDR3 protein: CASSQGTASLMNTEAFF

J gene: TRBJ2-7
V gene: TRBV29-1
clone size: many
CDR3 length: 11
CDR3 protein: CSVGGPYEQYF

J gene: TRBJ2-1
V gene: TRBV27
clone size: few
CDR3 length: 13
CDR3 protein: CASSFGGANEQFF

J gene: TRBJ1-1
V gene: TRBV5-1
clone size: -
CDR3 length: 13
CDR3 protein: CASSATLWTEAFF